This T cell receptor beta chain was identified in a study of T cell responses to AZD1222 COVID-19 vaccine (TCRdb year 2021). Study-wide context: Because spike-specific TCR depth and breadth did not differ between the two schedules, AZD1222 recipients who got a second dose at roughly 4 weeks were pooled with those who got a second dose at roughly 12 weeks. TCR sequencing covered fewer than 250 trial participants: roughly 200 given two doses of AZD1222 and approximately 25 given two doses of MenACWY control vaccine. Trial participants were enrolled by age into subgroups of 18-55, 56-69 and 70-plus years, and 148, 28 and 57 TCR-sequenced participants, respectively, were included in these subgroups. Findings and caveats that apply to the study as a whole: Nearly half of unique spike-specific TCRs reportedly recognized epitopes outside regions mutated in the B.1.351 and B.1.1.7 variants. In the small 56-69-year group, the increase in depth fell short of significance, most likely because of low power. Conclusions about previously exposed vaccinees are limited, since just five or six AZD1222 recipients were seropositive for SARS-CoV-2 at baseline. Because no day 14 peak-response samples were available, the repertoires could be characterized only after the peak T cell response. The whole spike protein was spanned by vaccine-associated CD4 TCRs, and dominant responses were seen in regions 160-218 and 743-854. Most participants were white British and females outnumbered males, and the authors suggested that clonal diversity may have been underestimated. After two AZD1222 doses, spike-specific TCR breadth and depth were significantly higher than at day 0 and than in MenACWY recipients.

According to the study, the label for this sample's time point signals: baseline before first vaccination. The vaccinee samples were drawn from two UK trials, COV001 and COV002, one of which was a single-blind randomized controlled phase 2/3 trial testing AZD1222 (ChAdOx1 nCoV-19) in healthy adults. For TCRbeta chain sequencing, PBMC samples from trial participants were taken at day 0 and at day 28 after the second dose. The CDR3 regions of human TCRbeta chains were analyzed by immunosequencing. The study's own analysis went as follows. TCRs in the repertoires were matched against a reference library of SARS-CoV-2-specific TCRs that had been generated with the MIRA antigen-specificity platform. Breadth meant the fraction of unique TCRs that were SARS-CoV-2-associated, whereas depth meant the fraction of total T cells that were SARS-CoV-2-associated. Using the MIRA data, each spike-specific TCR was mapped to the spike region that the TCR reacts to and placed in a CD4 or CD8 class. Log10-transformed breadth and depth values were compared by one-way ANOVA with Sidak's multiple comparisons tests. The table comes from immuneACCESS by way of TCRdb, which keeps in-frame sequences with V and J called. Part of the clones is missing from these tables; in studies checked, under half for an unresolved V gene and the rest for unknown reasons. That table gives V, J and clone size, and the DNA gave D and trimming. The sample data list over 45,000 clones, and around 85% of these were observed just once. Roughly 16% of the sample goes to the ten largest clones.

The CDR3 goes from the cysteine to the phenylalanine over 15 residues. Left in the record is the CDR3 DNA by itself, 45 bases read in frame from the first base. Via the germline V gene (reference sequence), CDR1 is SGHAT and CDR2 FQDESV. Unmatched junction bases come to 6, with V trimmed by 3 bases and J by 2 bases. This clone has at least ten counts. Its antigen is currently not known. No base qualities exist here, and no much larger clone lies one base off it. The source of this sequence is an adult in good health. The sequences come from peripheral blood, collected on day 0 of AZD1222 vaccination. The sequence is built from TRBV11-1 and TRBJ1-2; TRBD1 fits 7 bases in the junction. The nucleotide sequence is TGTGCCAGCAGCTTCGGGGGAGGGGGCAACTATGGCTACACCTTC. The encoded protein is CASSFGGGGNYGYTF.